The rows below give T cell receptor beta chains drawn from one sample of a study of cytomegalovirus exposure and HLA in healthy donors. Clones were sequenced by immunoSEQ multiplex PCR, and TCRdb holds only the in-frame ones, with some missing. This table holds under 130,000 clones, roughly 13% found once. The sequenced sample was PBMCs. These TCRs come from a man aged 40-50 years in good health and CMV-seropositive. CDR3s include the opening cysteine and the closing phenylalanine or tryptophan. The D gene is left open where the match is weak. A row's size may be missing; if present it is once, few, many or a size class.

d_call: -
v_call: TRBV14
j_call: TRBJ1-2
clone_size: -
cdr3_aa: CASSQGAYYGYTF
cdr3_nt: TGTGCCAGCAGCCAAGGGGCCTACTATGGCTACACCTTC

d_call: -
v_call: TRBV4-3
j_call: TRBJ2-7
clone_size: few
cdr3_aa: CASSQFAGDYEQYF
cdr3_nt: TGCGCCAGCAGCCAATTTGCAGGGGACTACGAGCAGTACTTC

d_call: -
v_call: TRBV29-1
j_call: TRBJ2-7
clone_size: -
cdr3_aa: CSATGYDQYEQYF
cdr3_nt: TGCAGCGCCACGGGATATGACCAATACGAGCAGTACTTC

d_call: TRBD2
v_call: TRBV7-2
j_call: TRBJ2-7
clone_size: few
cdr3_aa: CASSPPTSGRFDEQYF
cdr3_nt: TGTGCCAGCAGCCCCCCGACTAGCGGGAGATTTGACGAGCAGTACTTC

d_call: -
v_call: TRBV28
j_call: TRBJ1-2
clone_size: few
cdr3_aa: CASEPYPNYGYTF
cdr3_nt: TGTGCCAGCGAACCCTATCCTAACTATGGCTACACCTTC

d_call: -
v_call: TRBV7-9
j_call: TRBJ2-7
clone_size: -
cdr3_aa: CASSLSGEQYF
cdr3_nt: TGTGCCAGCAGCTTATCGGGGGAGCAGTACTTC

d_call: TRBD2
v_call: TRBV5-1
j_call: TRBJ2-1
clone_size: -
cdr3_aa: CASSSGGGDNEQFF
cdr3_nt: TGCGCCAGCAGCTCGGGAGGGGGGGACAATGAGCAGTTCTTC

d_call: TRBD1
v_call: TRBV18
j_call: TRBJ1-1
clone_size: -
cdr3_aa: CASSRTGTDTEAFF
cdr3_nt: TGTGCCAGCTCACGAACCGGGACAGACACTGAAGCTTTCTTT

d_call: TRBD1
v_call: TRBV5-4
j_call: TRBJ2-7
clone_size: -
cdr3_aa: CASSSGTANYEQYF
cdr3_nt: TGTGCCAGCAGCTCCGGGACAGCCAACTACGAGCAGTACTTC

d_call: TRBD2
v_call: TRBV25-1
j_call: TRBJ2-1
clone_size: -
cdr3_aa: CASREPGLAGSPKQFF
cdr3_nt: TGTGCCAGCAGGGAACCGGGACTAGCGGGCTCACCGAAGCAGTTCTTC

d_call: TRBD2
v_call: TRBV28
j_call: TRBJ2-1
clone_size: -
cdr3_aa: CASSLIMGGGVGDVSYNEQFF
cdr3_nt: TGTGCCAGCAGTTTGATTATGGGGGGAGGGGTCGGGGATGTCTCCTACAATGAGCAGTTCTTC

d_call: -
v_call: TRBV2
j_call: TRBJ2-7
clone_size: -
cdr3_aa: CASRPREEQYF
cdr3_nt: TGTGCCAGCAGGCCCAGGGAAGAGCAGTACTTC